Listed here are 3 T cell receptor beta chains from one sample, sequenced in a study of response to subunit inactivated influenza vaccine. A single record per CDR3 protein comes from TCRdb applying MiXCR to the RT-PCR reads. This table has under 200,000 distinct CDR3 sequences, roughly a tenth appearing once. This specimen was non-naive T cells sorted from PBMCs, taken 40 to 50 days after vaccination. These receptors originate from a middle-aged man who received an inactivated influenza vaccine.

The rearrangement uses TRBV20-1 and TRBJ2-4; 8 bases align to TRBD2. The trim removed 5 bases at V and 2 bases at J, leaving 5 bases unmatched. From germline, CDR1 is DFQATT and CDR2 SNEGSKA (reference sequence). This CDR3 is built from 14 residues. The CDR3 bases are TGCAGTGCTGACGTAGCGGGGACCAAAAACATTCAGTACTTC. Its translation: CSADVAGTKNIQYF.

The sample holds a few counts of this clonotype. The chain couples TRBV28 to TRBJ2-7, with TRBD2 matching over 8 bases. There are 13 residues in the CDR3. V lost 7 bases, J lost 6 bases, and 8 bases stayed unmatched. The germline V gene encodes CDR1 MDHEN and CDR2 SYDVKM. The CDR3 nucleotides read TGTGCCAGCACTCACTCGGGGGGGGCCGAGCAGTACTTC. Its translation is CASTHSGGAEQYF.

This clonotype was recorded at least ten times. This rearrangement joins TRBV6-5 to TRBJ2-3, with 8 bases identical to TRBD1. The ends lost 2 bases at V and 3 bases at J; junction bases unmatched: 10. The CDR3 is 17 residues long. CDR1 and CDR2 from the germline V gene are MNHEY and SVGAGI. CDR3 residues: CASSYTRQGSSTDTQYF. The CDR3 DNA reads as TGTGCCAGCAGTTACACCAGACAGGGGTCCTCGACAGATACGCAGTATTTT.